The T cell receptor (beta chain) described here comes from a study of blood T cells in healthy people across ages. Regarding the study as a whole: Both naive CD4+ cell counts and diversity were greater in long-lived donors than in aged donors.

With regard to this clonotype: Its specificity is not known. A much larger clone is a single base away; this may be a read error.

Each donor gave 9.5 to 10 milliliters of peripheral blood. Per the germline V gene, CDR1 is SQVTM and CDR2 is ANQGSEA. The CDR3 is 16 amino acids. A second roughly 6 to 12 cycle PCR used barcoded and J-beta primers. Template switching added a 12-random-nucleotide identifier to every cDNA molecule. A single record per CDR3 protein comes from TCRdb applying MiXCR to the 5' RACE reads. The table has 1.6 million or so distinct CDR3 sequences, about 31% seen once. Sequencing was performed on blood. The chain couples TRBV29-1 to TRBJ2-7, with 8 bases matching TRBD2. This receptor was identified in a woman between 25 and 40 years old in good health. CDR3 sequence reads: CSVEDMRGGTNYELYF. The CDR3 DNA follows: TGCAGCGTTGAAGATATGCGCGGGGGGACAAACTACGAGCTGTACTTC.